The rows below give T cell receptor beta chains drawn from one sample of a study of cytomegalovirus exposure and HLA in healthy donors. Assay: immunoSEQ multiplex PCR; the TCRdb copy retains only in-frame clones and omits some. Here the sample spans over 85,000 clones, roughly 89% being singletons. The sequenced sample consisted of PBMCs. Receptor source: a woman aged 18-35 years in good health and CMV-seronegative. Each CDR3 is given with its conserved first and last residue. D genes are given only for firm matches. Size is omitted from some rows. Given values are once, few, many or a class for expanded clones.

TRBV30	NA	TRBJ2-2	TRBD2	TGTGCCTGCCCAAGGACTAGCGGGAACACCGGGGAGCTGTTTTTT	CACPRTSGNTGELFF
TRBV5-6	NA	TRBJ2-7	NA	TGTGCCAGCAGCTCCACCCAGGGTTTCTACGAGCAGTACTTC	CASSSTQGFYEQYF
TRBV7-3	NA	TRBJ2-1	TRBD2	TGTGCCAGCAGCTCTTTTGCGGGGGGATACAATGAGCAGTTCTTC	CASSSFAGGYNEQFF
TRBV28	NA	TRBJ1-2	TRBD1	TGTGCCAGCAGCCGGACAGGATATGGCTACACCTTC	CASSRTGYGYTF
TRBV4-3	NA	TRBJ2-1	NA	TGCGCCAGCAGCATAGACAGTGGGGGCGAGCAGTTCTTC	CASSIDSGGEQFF
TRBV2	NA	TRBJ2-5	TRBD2	TGTGCCAGCAGTGATTTTGGACTAGCGGGACGGGAGACCCAGTACTTC	CASSDFGLAGRETQYF
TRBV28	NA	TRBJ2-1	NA	TGTGCCAGCGCGTGGGGGCCAGCGAATGAGCAGTTCTTC	CASAWGPANEQFF
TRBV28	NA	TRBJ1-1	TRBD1	TGTGCCAGCAGCATCAGGGGGCGGGGGACTGAAGCTTTCTTT	CASSIRGRGTEAFF
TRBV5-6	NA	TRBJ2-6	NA	TGTGCCAGCAGCCCTGGGGCATCTGGGGCCAACGTCCTGACTTTC	CASSPGASGANVLTF
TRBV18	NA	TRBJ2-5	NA	TGTGCCAGCTCACCCCAACAAGAGACCCAGTACTTC	CASSPQQETQYF
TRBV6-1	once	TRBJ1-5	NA	TGTGCCAGCAGTGTTTTAGGGAGAGGGAGCAATCAGCCCCAGCATTTT	CASSVLGRGSNQPQHF
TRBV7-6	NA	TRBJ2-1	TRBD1	TGTGCCAGCAGCACCACAGGGGGCCTGGGTGAGCAGTTCTTC	CASSTTGGLGEQFF
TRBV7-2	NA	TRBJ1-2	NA	TGTGCCAGCAGCTTAGACAGGGCTACGGGCTATGGCTACACCTTC	CASSLDRATGYGYTF
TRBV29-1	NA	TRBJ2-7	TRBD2	TGCAGCGTATACCTAGCGGGAGGCGCCTACGAGCAGTACTTC	CSVYLAGGAYEQYF
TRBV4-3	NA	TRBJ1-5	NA	TGCGCCAGCAGCCAAGATACGGAGAGCAATCAGCCCCAGCATTTT	CASSQDTESNQPQHF
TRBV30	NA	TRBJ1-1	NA	TGTGCCTGGTACCCAACCCGTAGAGGGGGGGGCACTGAAGCTTTCTTT	CAWYPTRRGGGTEAFF
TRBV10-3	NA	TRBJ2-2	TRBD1	TGTGCCATCAGTTATTCAGGGGGCTCGAACACCGGGGAGCTGTTTTTT	CAISYSGGSNTGELFF
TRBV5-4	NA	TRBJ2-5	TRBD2	TGTGCCAGCAGCACCCAACTAGCGGGGGGTGAGACCCAGTACTTC	CASSTQLAGGETQYF
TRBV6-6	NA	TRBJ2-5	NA	TGTGCCAGCAGTTACTTGGGGGCAGACCCACAAGAGACCCAGTACTTC	CASSYLGADPQETQYF
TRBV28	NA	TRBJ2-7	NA	TGTGCCAGCAGTGATTACAGAACCTACGAGCAGTACTTC	CASSDYRTYEQYF
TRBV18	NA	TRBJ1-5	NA	TGTGCCAGCTCAGACGACGGGAGGAATCAGCCCCAGCATTTT	CASSDDGRNQPQHF
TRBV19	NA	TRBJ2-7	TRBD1	TGTGCCAGTAGTGCCCCTTATCCGGGACAGGCAGTAGTCGAGCAGTACTTC	CASSAPYPGQAVVEQYF
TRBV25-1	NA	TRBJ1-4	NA	TGTGCCAGCACAAACGCAGAGGGAGCAACTAATGAAAAACTGTTTTTT	CASTNAEGATNEKLFF
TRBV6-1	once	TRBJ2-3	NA	TGTGCCAGCAGTGAACTCGGCACAGATACGCAGTATTTT	CASSELGTDTQYF
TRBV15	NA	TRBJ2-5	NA	TGTGCCACCAGCAGAGGAACGCTGGGGGGTGAAGAGACCCAGTACTTC	CATSRGTLGGEETQYF
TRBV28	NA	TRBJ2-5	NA	TGTGCCAGCTCTAAGCTGGAGACCCAGTACTTC	CASSKLETQYF
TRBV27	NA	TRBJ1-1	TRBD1	TGTGCCAGCAGTTACCGAGGACAGGGGAACACTGAAGCTTTCTTT	CASSYRGQGNTEAFF
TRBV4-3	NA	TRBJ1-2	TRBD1	TGCGCCAGCAGCCAAGATAGGACAGGGGGCGGTTATGGCTACACCTTC	CASSQDRTGGGYGYTF
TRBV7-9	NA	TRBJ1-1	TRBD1	TGTGCCAGCAGCTTAGGGGGACAGGGGGCTGAAGCTTTCTTT	CASSLGGQGAEAFF
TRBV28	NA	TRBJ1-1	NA	TGTGCCAGCAGTTTCTTCAGTCTAGGGGGGGTGAACACTGAAGCTTTCTTT	CASSFFSLGGVNTEAFF
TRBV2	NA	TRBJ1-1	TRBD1	TGTGCCAGCAGTGTCGGACAGGGGGCGGGCACTGAAGCTTTCTTT	CASSVGQGAGTEAFF
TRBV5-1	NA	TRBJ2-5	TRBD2	TGCGCCAGCAGCTTGGCGGGGGGTTGGGAAGAGACCCAGTACTTC	CASSLAGGWEETQYF
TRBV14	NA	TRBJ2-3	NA	TGTGCCAGCAGCCCTCTGGGAGCGTCGGCCACAGATACGCAGTATTTT	CASSPLGASATDTQYF
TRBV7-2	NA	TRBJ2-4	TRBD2	TGTGCCAGCAGCTACTACCCGACTAGCGGGGAGAACATTCAGTACTTC	CASSYYPTSGENIQYF
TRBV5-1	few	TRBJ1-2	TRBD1	TGCGCCAGCAGTTCCCCTCAGGGGGAGGGCTACACCTTC	CASSSPQGEGYTF
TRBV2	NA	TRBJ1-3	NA	TGTGCCAGCAAAAGCCCTGGAAACACCATATATTTT	CASKSPGNTIYF
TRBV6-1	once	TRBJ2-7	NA	TGTGCCAGCAGTGAGCGGGGGCCTTCCTACGAGCAGTACTTC	CASSERGPSYEQYF
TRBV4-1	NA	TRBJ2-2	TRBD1	TGCGCCAGCAGCCGCGCAGGGGGCGCGAACACCGGGGAGCTGTTTTTT	CASSRAGGANTGELFF
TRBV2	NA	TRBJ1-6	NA	TGTGCCAGCAGTGACAGGGTCTATAATTCACCCCTCCACTTT	CASSDRVYNSPLHF
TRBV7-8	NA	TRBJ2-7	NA	TGTGCCAGCAGCCCACGGCTGTCTCGGAGTGGCGAGCAGTACTTC	CASSPRLSRSGEQYF
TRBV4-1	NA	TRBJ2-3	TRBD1	TGCGCCAGCAGCCACCCCCGCGACAGGGTCGCAGATACGCAGTATTTT	CASSHPRDRVADTQYF
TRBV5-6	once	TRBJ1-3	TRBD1	TGTGCCAGCAGCAGCAGGGGGGTTAGTGGAAACACCATATATTTT	CASSSRGVSGNTIYF
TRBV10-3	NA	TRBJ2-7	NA	TGTGCCATCAGTGAGTCGATTGGCGGAACCTACGAGCAGTACTTC	CAISESIGGTYEQYF
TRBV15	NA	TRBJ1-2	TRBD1	TGTGCCACCAGCAAGCTGGGACAGGCCCTAACGGTTGGCTACACCTTC	CATSKLGQALTVGYTF
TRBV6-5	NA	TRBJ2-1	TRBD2	TGTGCCAGCAGTTACTCCCCCCTAGCGGGAGACAATGAGCAGTTCTTC	CASSYSPLAGDNEQFF
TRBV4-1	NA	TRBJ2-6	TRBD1	TGCGCCAGCAGCCCGCCCGAAGGACAGGGGATTGGTGGGGCCAACGTCCTGACTTTC	CASSPPEGQGIGGANVLTF
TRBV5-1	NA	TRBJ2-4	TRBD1	TGCGCCAGCAGTTGGGACAGGGTTGACATTCAGTACTTC	CASSWDRVDIQYF
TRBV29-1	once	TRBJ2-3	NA	TGCAGCGTTGAAGGTACTACGGACACAGATACGCAGTATTTT	CSVEGTTDTDTQYF
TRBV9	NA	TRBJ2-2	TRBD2	TGTGCCAGCAGCGGACTAGCGGGAGATGGCGGCACCGGGGAGCTGTTTTTT	CASSGLAGDGGTGELFF
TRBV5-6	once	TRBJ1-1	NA	TGTGCCAGCAGCTTTGGGGGGGACGAAGCTTTCTTT	CASSFGGDEAFF
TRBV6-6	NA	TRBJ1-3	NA	TGTGCCAGCAGTTACGGGGCCGGCAGCCCTGGAAACACCATATATTTT	CASSYGAGSPGNTIYF
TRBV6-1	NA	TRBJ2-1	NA	TGTGCCAGCAGTGGGCGGACTGGTTCCTACAATGAGCAGTTCTTC	CASSGRTGSYNEQFF
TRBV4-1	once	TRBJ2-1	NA	TGCGCCAGCAGCGTAGAACCAGGGGTCTACAATGAGCAGTTCTTC	CASSVEPGVYNEQFF
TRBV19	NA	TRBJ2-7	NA	TGTGCCAGTAGTATAGCTACTACCTCCCTCTCCGAGCAGTACTTC	CASSIATTSLSEQYF
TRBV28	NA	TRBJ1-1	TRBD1	TGTGCCAGCAGTCCACCCGAGGACAGGAATAACACTGAAGCTTTCTTT	CASSPPEDRNNTEAFF
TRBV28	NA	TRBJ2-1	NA	TGTGCCAGCAGTTTGCCCGCAGGGGCAAGGGGGAATGAGCAGTTCTTC	CASSLPAGARGNEQFF
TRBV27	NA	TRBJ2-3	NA	TGTGCCAGCACTCCTGTCCCGACAGACACAGATACGCAGTATTTT	CASTPVPTDTDTQYF
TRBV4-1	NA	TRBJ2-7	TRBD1	TGCGCCAGCAGTTTAACCGGGACAGGAGCCTACGAGCAGTACTTC	CASSLTGTGAYEQYF
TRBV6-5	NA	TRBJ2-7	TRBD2	TGTGCCACCGCGGGACTCGGGGGGGACGAGCAGTACTTC	CATAGLGGDEQYF